This T cell receptor (beta chain) originates from a study of blood T cell repertoires in COVID-19. Study information: Acute-phase and convalescent COVID-19 samples originated in the United States, Italy and Spain. PBMCs, B-cell-depleted T cells, or T cells were the source of the cDNA or gDNA that made up the material.

The method was immunoSEQ multiplex PCR; TCRdb's version includes in-frame clones alone and lacks a portion of them. The sample shows some 90,000 clones, 80% of them seen only once. Sequences were obtained from peripheral blood. This sequence was found in a human donor in a cohort sampled during active COVID-19.

The CDR3 sequence: CASGAGGSDTEAFF. In DNA, the CDR3 is TGCGCCAGCGGAGCAGGCGGGTCCGACACTGAAGCTTTCTTT. The V call is TRBV5-1, the J call TRBJ1-1; no clear D gene. Germline values: CDR1 SGHRS, CDR2 YFSETQ. The CDR3 contains 14 residues. V shed 7 bases and J shed 3 bases, with 16 bases lying between them.